In this sample, the clone carrying this TCR beta chain turned up many times. What it recognizes is unknown. These data are taken from a study of neurological immune-mediated disorders. Study conclusions and caveats: Falling below healthy controls, multiple sclerosis showed the least TCR clonal expansion, while HTLV-1-associated myelopathy showed the most.

Trimming shortened V by 4 bases and J by 9 bases, and 19 bases separated the two germline ends. The germline V gene has CDR1 SGHRS and CDR2 YFSETQ. This CDR3 has 14 amino acids. One entry per CDR3 protein, called by TCRdb with MiXCR from the 5' RACE reads. The sample yields about 58,000 distinct CDR3 sequences, roughly 3.5% seen once. What was sequenced was PBMCs. This rearrangement joins TRBV5-1 to TRBJ2-5; TRBD1 or TRBD2 may be the D gene (5 bases each). The TCR originated in a woman in her sixties with multiple sclerosis. In DNA form, the CDR3 reads TGCGCCAGCAGCACCCAAGGACGGGACGCGGCCCAGTACTTC. Protein sequence: CASSTQGRDAAQYF.